These T cell receptor beta chains were read from a single sample in a study of cytomegalovirus exposure and HLA in healthy donors. The table came from immunoSEQ multiplex PCR; TCRdb's copy has only in-frame clones and leaves some out. The top ten hold around 1.2% of the sample, which has about 190,000 clones, 75% to 90% seen once. The sequenced material came from PBMCs. The receptors here all came from a man aged 30-40 years in good health and CMV-seronegative. The CDR3 runs from the conserved cysteine through the conserved F or W. The order of the fields is CDR3 length, clone size, V gene, D gene, J gene, CDR3 protein, CDR3 DNA. The D gene is left open where the match is weak. Some rows mark clone size as missing; the rest say once, few, many or name a class of expanded clone.

16,.,TRBV4-1,.,TRBJ2-6,CASSQVGGAGANGLTF,TGCGCCAGCAGCCAAGTAGGGGGGGCTGGGGCCAACGGCCTGACTTTC
17,.,TRBV28,TRBD1,TRBJ1-3,CASSSVDRGPDGNTIYF,TGTGCCAGCAGTTCCGTCGACAGGGGGCCGGACGGAAACACCATATATTTT
17,.,TRBV27,TRBD2,TRBJ2-1,CASSLSAGTSPYNEQFF,TGTGCCAGCAGTTTATCGGCCGGGACTAGCCCTTACAATGAGCAGTTCTTC
15,.,TRBV7-2,.,TRBJ1-2,CASSFQGRRGLGYTF,TGTGCCAGCAGCTTTCAAGGGCGCAGGGGTCTTGGCTACACCTTC
15,.,TRBV7-8,TRBD1,TRBJ2-3,CASSTGTASTDTQYF,TGTGCCAGCTCGACCGGGACAGCTAGCACAGATACGCAGTATTTT
17,.,TRBV7-2,TRBD2,TRBJ2-7,CASSFHSGLARTYEQYF,TGTGCCAGCAGCTTCCACTCGGGACTAGCGAGAACCTACGAGCAGTACTTC
15,.,TRBV2,.,TRBJ1-6,CASSDGVPPNSPLHF,TGTGCCAGCAGTGACGGGGTACCCCCCAATTCACCCCTCCACTTT
17,.,TRBV5-6,.,TRBJ2-7,CASSLLLFGQRSYEQYF,TGTGCCAGCAGCTTGTTATTGTTCGGACAGAGATCCTACGAGCAGTACTTC
12,.,TRBV10-2,.,TRBJ2-1,CASTQTLDEQFF,TGCGCCAGCACCCAGACTCTAGATGAGCAGTTCTTC
13,.,TRBV30,.,TRBJ1-2,CACRGGPNYGYTF,TGTGCCTGTCGCGGGGGACCGAACTATGGCTACACCTTC
16,.,TRBV13,.,TRBJ1-3,CASSLVGDVRGNTIYF,TGTGCCAGCAGCTTAGTCGGGGATGTGAGAGGAAACACCATATATTTT
15,.,TRBV15,.,TRBJ2-7,CATSRGDKGTYEQYF,TGTGCCACCAGCAGAGGGGACAAGGGGACCTACGAGCAGTACTTC
16,.,TRBV9,TRBD1,TRBJ2-7,CASSPQTGWLNYEQYF,TGTGCCAGCAGCCCCCAGACAGGGTGGCTAAACTACGAGCAGTACTTC
14,.,TRBV4-2,TRBD1,TRBJ2-5,CASSQGGGGETQYF,TGTGCCAGCAGCCAAGGAGGGGGCGGGGAGACCCAGTACTTC
14,once,TRBV5-3,.,TRBJ2-7,CARIGGRSRGVEYF,TGTGCCAGAATTGGGGGGAGATCTAGAGGGGTGGAGTACTTC
15,.,TRBV5-4,TRBD2,TRBJ2-1,CASSFPSGSVNEQFF,TGTGCCAGCAGCTTTCCTAGCGGGAGTGTAAATGAGCAATTCTTC
13,.,TRBV6-4,.,TRBJ2-1,CASTDTRNNEQFF,TGTGCCAGCACGGACACTCGAAACAATGAGCAGTTCTTC
14,.,TRBV4-2,.,TRBJ2-3,CASSQERLAYTQYF,TGTGCCAGCAGCCAAGAGAGACTCGCTTATACGCAGTATTTT
16,.,TRBV7-5,.,TRBJ1-2,CARSETGEGPNYGYTF,TGTGCCAGAAGCGAGACCGGGGAGGGCCCTAACTATGGCTACACCTTC
12,.,TRBV5-6,.,TRBJ2-7,CASSWVTNEQYF,TGTGCCAGCAGCTGGGTAACTAACGAGCAGTACTTC
15,.,TRBV4-1,.,TRBJ2-7,CASSQGLTRTYEQYF,TGCGCCAGCAGCCAGGGGTTAACTAGAACCTACGAGCAGTACTTC
16,.,TRBV6-1,TRBD2,TRBJ2-3,CASSKELAASTDTQYF,TGTGCCAGCAGTAAAGAACTAGCGGCTAGCACAGATACGCAGTATTTT
13,.,TRBV19,TRBD2,TRBJ2-3,CASSIGGADTQYF,TGTGCCAGTAGTATTGGGGGGGCAGATACGCAGTATTTT
15,.,TRBV27,.,TRBJ2-3,CASSLEEPSTDTQYF,TGTGCCAGCAGTTTAGAGGAGCCTAGCACAGATACGCAGTATTTT
17,.,TRBV14,TRBD2,TRBJ2-2,CASSPGLAGTYTGELFF,TGTGCCAGCAGCCCGGGACTAGCGGGGACTTACACCGGGGAGCTGTTTTTT
19,.,TRBV7-6,TRBD2,TRBJ2-7,CASSSPGLAGGQSSYEQYF,TGTGCCAGCAGCTCCCCGGGACTAGCGGGGGGCCAGAGCTCCTACGAGCAGTACTTC
15,.,TRBV5-1,.,TRBJ2-7,CASSLGAGSSYEQYF,TGCGCCAGCAGCTTGGGTGCGGGGAGCTCCTACGAGCAGTACTTC
15,.,TRBV6-5,.,TRBJ1-2,CASSYSPRTVDGYTF,TGTGCCAGCAGTTACTCGCCCCGCACAGTCGATGGCTACACCTTC
13,.,TRBV28,.,TRBJ2-7,CASSYRRGYEQYF,TGTGCCAGCAGTTACAGAAGGGGCTACGAGCAGTACTTC
14,.,TRBV7-2,.,TRBJ2-3,CASSLPPGTDTQYF,TGTGCCAGCAGCTTACCACCGGGCACAGATACGCAGTATTTT
10,.,TRBV9,.,TRBJ1-2,CASSPYGYTF,TGTGCCAGCAGCCCTTATGGCTACACCTTC
17,once,TRBV7-9,.,TRBJ2-7,CASSGELRGPGSYEQYF,TGTGCCAGCAGCGGGGAGTTGCGGGGGCCAGGATCCTACGAGCAGTACTTC
13,.,TRBV11-2,.,TRBJ1-5,CASSRVTGWPQHF,TGTGCCAGCAGCCGGGTGACGGGGTGGCCCCAGCATTTT
14,.,TRBV27,.,TRBJ2-7,CASSQGTRLYEQYF,TGTGCCAGCAGTCAGGGTACGCGCCTCTACGAGCAGTACTTC
14,.,TRBV6-1,.,TRBJ1-6,CASSEAREGSPLHF,TGTGCCAGCAGTGAAGCGCGGGAGGGTTCACCCCTCCACTTT
15,.,TRBV6-6,.,TRBJ2-2,CASSSSQENTGELFF,TGTGCCAGCAGTTCCTCACAAGAGAACACCGGGGAGCTGTTTTTT
16,.,TRBV28,TRBD1,TRBJ1-2,CASRRRPDRGSYGYTF,TGTGCCAGCAGGCGCCGCCCTGACAGGGGGAGCTATGGCTACACCTTC
15,.,TRBV5-4,.,TRBJ1-2,CASSPGTWGDYGYTF,TGTGCCAGCAGCCCGGGTACTTGGGGGGACTATGGCTACACCTTC
15,.,TRBV19,TRBD1,TRBJ2-1,CASSIGEGAPNEQFF,TGTGCCAGTAGTATAGGAGAGGGGGCGCCCAATGAGCAGTTCTTC
15,.,TRBV28,.,TRBJ2-7,CASSTPGRTPYEQYF,TGTGCCAGCAGCACCCCAGGCCGCACCCCCTACGAGCAGTACTTC
17,.,TRBV13,TRBD2,TRBJ2-1,CASSYSVLAGESNEQFF,TGTGCCAGCAGCTATTCCGTCCTAGCGGGAGAAAGCAATGAGCAGTTCTTC
13,few,TRBV6-1,.,TRBJ1-4,CASSSGNNEKLFF,TGTGCCAGCAGTTCGGGGAATAATGAAAAACTGTTTTTT
13,.,TRBV7-9,TRBD1,TRBJ2-7,CASRGQENYEQYF,TGTGCCAGCAGAGGACAGGAGAACTACGAGCAGTACTTC
14,few,TRBV7-2,TRBD2,TRBJ2-3,CAVPLAGNTDTQYF,TGTGCCGTACCACTAGCGGGAAACACAGATACGCAGTATTTT
15,.,TRBV6-5,.,TRBJ1-5,CASSLSGYSNQPQHF,TGTGCCAGCAGCCTCAGCGGGTATAGCAATCAGCCCCAGCATTTT
13,.,TRBV23-1,TRBD1,TRBJ1-1,CASSHQGGLEAFF,TGCGCCAGCAGTCACCAGGGGGGCCTGGAAGCTTTCTTT
15,.,TRBV28,TRBD2,TRBJ2-1,CASSFGSSGSNEQFF,TGTGCCAGCAGTTTCGGGTCTAGCGGGAGCAATGAGCAGTTCTTC
14,.,TRBV10-3,TRBD2,TRBJ2-7,CAIKPGSGEYEQYF,TGTGCCATTAAGCCTGGTAGCGGGGAATACGAGCAGTACTTC
15,.,TRBV4-1,.,TRBJ2-1,CASSQEGGVGDEQFF,TGCGCCAGCAGCCAAGAAGGGGGGGTCGGCGATGAGCAGTTCTTC
13,.,TRBV5-1,.,TRBJ2-7,CASSLGRNYEQYF,TGCGCCAGCAGCTTGGGGAGGAACTACGAGCAGTACTTC
14,.,TRBV7-9,.,TRBJ2-3,CASSLGVHSDTQYF,TGTGCCAGCAGCTTAGGAGTTCATTCAGATACGCAGTATTTT
13,.,TRBV6-5,.,TRBJ2-7,CASSRDKIHEQYF,TGTGCCAGCAGCAGAGACAAGATCCACGAGCAGTACTTC
15,.,TRBV14,TRBD1,TRBJ2-3,CASSRTGSFADTQYF,TGTGCCAGCAGCCGGACAGGGAGTTTTGCAGATACGCAGTATTTT
18,once,TRBV5-5,TRBD1,TRBJ1-5,CASSPERGTGGRNQPQHF,TGTGCCAGCAGCCCTGAGAGGGGAACAGGGGGCCGCAATCAGCCCCAGCATTTT
14,.,TRBV2,TRBD1,TRBJ1-4,CASIEDRDGEKLFF,TGTGCCAGCATCGAGGACAGGGATGGTGAAAAACTGTTTTTT
14,.,TRBV7-2,TRBD1,TRBJ1-1,CASSPTSDRAEAFF,TGTGCCAGCAGCCCGACGTCCGACAGGGCTGAAGCTTTCTTT
16,.,TRBV5-1,.,TRBJ2-1,CASSLVVQGSYNEQFF,TGCGCCAGCAGCTTGGTAGTACAGGGTAGCTACAATGAGCAGTTCTTC
13,.,TRBV4-1,.,TRBJ1-6,CASSQDRVSPLHF,TGCGCCAGCAGCCAAGATCGGGTGTCACCCCTCCACTTT